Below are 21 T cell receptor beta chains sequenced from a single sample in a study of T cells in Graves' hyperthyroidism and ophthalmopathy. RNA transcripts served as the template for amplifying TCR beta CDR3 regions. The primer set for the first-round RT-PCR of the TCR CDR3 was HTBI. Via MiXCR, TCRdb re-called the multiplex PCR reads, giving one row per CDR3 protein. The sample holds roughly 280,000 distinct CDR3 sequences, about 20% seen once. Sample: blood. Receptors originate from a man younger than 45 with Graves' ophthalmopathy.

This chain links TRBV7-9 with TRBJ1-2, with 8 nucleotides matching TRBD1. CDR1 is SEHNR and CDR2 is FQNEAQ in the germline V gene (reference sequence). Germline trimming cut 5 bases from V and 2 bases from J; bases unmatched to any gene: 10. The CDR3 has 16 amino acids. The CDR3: CASSRPGQASNYGYTF. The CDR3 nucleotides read TGTGCCAGCAGCCGGCCGGGACAGGCCTCCAACTATGGCTACACCTTC.

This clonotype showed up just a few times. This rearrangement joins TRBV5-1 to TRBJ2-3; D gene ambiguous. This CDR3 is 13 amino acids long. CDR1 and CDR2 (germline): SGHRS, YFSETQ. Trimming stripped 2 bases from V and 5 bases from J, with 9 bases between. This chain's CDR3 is CASSFGGGDTQYF. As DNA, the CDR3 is TGCGCCAGCAGCTTCGGTGGTGGAGATACGCAGTATTTT.

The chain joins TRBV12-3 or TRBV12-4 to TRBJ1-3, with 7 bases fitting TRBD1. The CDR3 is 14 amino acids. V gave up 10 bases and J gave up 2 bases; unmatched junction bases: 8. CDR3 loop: CATTPTGPGNTIYF. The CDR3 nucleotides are TGTGCCACTACCCCGACAGGGCCTGGAAACACCATATATTTT.

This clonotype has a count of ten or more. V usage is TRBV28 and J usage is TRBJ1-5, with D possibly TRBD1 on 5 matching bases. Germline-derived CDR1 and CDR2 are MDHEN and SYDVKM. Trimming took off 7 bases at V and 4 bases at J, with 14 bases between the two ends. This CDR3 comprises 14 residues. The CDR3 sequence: CASTLGRENQPQHF. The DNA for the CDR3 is TGTGCCAGCACCCTGGGCAGGGAAAATCAGCCCCAGCATTTT.

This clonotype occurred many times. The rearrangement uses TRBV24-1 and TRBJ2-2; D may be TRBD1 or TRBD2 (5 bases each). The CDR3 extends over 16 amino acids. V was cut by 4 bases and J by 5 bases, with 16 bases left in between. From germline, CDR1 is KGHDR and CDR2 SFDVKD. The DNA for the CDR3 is TGTGCCACCAGTGAATTACCGGGACGATCAACCGGGGAGCTGTTTTTT. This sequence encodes CATSELPGRSTGELFF.

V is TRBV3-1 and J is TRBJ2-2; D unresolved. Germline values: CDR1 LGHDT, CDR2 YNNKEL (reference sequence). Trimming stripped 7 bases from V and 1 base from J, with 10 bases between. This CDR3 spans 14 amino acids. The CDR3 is CASTQEGNTGELFF. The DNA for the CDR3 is TGTGCCAGCACCCAGGAAGGGAACACCGGGGAGCTGTTTTTT.

The CDR3 region is CASSPGQVSNQPQHF. CDR3 coding DNA: TGTGCCAGTAGTCCCGGACAGGTTAGCAATCAGCCCCAGCATTTT. V gene TRBV19 combines with J gene TRBJ1-5, with 7 bases matching TRBD1. CDR3 size: 15 residues. Trimming took 5 bases from V and 0 from J; bases not matched to a gene: 4. Germline assignment: CDR1 LNHDA and CDR2 SQIVND (reference sequence).

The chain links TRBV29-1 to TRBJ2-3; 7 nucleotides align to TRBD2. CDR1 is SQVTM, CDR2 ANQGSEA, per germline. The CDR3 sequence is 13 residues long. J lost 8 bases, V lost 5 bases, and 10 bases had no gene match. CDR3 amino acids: CSVQAEPGGTQYF. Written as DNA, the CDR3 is TGCAGCGTTCAAGCGGAGCCGGGAGGTACGCAGTATTTT.

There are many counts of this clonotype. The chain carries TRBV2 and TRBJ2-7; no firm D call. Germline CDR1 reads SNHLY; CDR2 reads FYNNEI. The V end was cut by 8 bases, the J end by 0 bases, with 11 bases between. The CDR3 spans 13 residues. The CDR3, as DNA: TGTGCCAGCTTTACCTCAACCTCCTACGAGCAGTACTTC. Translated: CASFTSTSYEQYF. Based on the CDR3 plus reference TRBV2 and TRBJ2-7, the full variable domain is EPEVTQTPSHQVTQMGQEVILRCVPISNHLYFYWYRQILGQKVEFLVSFYNNEISEKSEIFDDQFSVERPDGSNFTLKIRSTKLEDSAMYFCASFTSTSYEQYFGPGTRLTVT.

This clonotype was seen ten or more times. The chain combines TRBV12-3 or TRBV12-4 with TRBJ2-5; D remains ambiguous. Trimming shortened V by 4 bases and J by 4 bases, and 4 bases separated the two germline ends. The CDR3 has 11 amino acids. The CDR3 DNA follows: TGTGCCAGCAGTTATGGAGAGACCCAGTACTTC. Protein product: CASSYGETQYF.

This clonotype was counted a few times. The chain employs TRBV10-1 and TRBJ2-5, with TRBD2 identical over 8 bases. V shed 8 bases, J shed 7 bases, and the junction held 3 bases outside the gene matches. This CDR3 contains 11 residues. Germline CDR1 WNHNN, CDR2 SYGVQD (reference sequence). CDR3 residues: CASASGGTQYF. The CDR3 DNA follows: TGCGCCAGCGCAAGCGGGGGGACCCAGTACTTC.

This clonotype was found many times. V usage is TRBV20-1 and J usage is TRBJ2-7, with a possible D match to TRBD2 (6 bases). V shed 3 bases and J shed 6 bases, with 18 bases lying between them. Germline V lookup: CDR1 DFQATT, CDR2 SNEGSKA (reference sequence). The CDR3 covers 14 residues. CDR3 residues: CSARPLAQGSEQYF. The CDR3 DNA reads TGCAGTGCTAGGCCCCTAGCGCAAGGCTCCGAGCAGTACTTC.

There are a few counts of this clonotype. CDR3 bases: TGCAGTGCTAGAGTAGGGTGGTCGAACACCGGGGAGCTGTTTTTT. The encoded protein is CSARVGWSNTGELFF. The rearrangement joins TRBV20-1 to TRBJ2-2, with D unclear. Trimming took 1 base from V and 0 from J, leaving 9 bases between them. Germline lookup yields CDR1 DFQATT and CDR2 SNEGSKA (reference sequence). There are 15 residues in the CDR3.

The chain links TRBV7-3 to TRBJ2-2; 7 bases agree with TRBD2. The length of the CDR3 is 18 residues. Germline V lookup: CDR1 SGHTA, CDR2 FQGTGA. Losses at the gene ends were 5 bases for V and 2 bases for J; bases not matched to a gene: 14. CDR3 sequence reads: CASSPRHRTRYNTGELFF. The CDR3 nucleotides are TGTGCCAGCAGCCCCCGGCACCGGACTAGATACAACACCGGGGAGCTGTTTTTT.

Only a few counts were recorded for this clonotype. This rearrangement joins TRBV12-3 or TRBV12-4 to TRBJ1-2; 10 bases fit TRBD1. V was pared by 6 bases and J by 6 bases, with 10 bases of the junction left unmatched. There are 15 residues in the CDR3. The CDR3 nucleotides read TGTGCCAGCAGCCCACAGACAGGGGGCTGGGATGGCTACACCTTC. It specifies CASSPQTGGWDGYTF.

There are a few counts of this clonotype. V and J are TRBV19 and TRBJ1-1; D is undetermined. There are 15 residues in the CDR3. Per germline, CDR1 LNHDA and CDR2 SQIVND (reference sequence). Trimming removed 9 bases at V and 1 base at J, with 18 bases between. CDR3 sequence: CASLTQGGWNTEAFF. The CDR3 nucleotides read TGTGCCAGCCTCACCCAAGGAGGGTGGAACACTGAAGCTTTCTTT.

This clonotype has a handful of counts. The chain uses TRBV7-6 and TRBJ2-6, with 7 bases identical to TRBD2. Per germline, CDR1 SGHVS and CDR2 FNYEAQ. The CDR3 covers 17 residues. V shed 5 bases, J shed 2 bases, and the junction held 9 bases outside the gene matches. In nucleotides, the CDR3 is TGTGCCAGCAGCCTAATGGCGGGAGAGGCTGGGGCCAACGTCCTGACTTTC. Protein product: CASSLMAGEAGANVLTF.

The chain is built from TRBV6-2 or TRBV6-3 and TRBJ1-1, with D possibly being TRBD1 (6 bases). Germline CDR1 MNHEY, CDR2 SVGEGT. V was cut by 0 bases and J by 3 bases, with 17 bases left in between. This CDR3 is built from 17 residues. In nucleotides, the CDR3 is TGTGCCAGCAGTTACTCAGGTGCGGGGGCCAGGGACACTGAAGCTTTCTTT. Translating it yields CASSYSGAGARDTEAFF.

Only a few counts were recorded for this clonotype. CDR3 sequence (DNA): TGTGCCACCAGCAGAGATCGGGCGGCTCAGCCCCAGCATTTT. Residues: CATSRDRAAQPQHF. This chain joins TRBV15 and TRBJ1-5; D remains unclear. The CDR3 totals 14 residues. The germline V and J ends were trimmed by 0 bases and 6 bases, with 9 bases remaining between them. Germline V lookup: CDR1 LNHNV, CDR2 YYDKDF (reference sequence).

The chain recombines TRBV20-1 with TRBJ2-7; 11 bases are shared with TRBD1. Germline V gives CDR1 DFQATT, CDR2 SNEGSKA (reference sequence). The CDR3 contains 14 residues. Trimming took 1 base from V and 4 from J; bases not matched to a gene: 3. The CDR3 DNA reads TGCAGTGCTAGAGGGACAGGGGGCATATACGAGCAGTACTTC. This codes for CSARGTGGIYEQYF.

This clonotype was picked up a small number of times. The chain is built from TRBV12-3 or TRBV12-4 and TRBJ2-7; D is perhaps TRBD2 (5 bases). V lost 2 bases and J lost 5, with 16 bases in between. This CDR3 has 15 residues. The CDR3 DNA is TGTGCCAGCAGTTTATCCTCCGAGGGCCGGGACGAGCAGTACTTC. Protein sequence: CASSLSSEGRDEQYF.